Below are 11 T cell receptor beta chains sequenced from a single sample in a study of Graves' ophthalmopathy and Graves' hyperthyroidism. RNA transcripts provided the template for amplifying TCR beta CDR3 regions. Investigators did first-round RT-PCR with HTBI primers, then second-round multiplex PCR. MiXCR, applied by TCRdb to the multiplex PCR reads, yields one record per CDR3 protein. The sample includes about 380,000 distinct CDR3 sequences, approximately 15% seen only once; the top ten take roughly 7%. Sequencing used peripheral blood. The receptor set was obtained from a young woman with stable Graves' hyperthyroidism.

This CDR3 reads CASSPFPGQNNSPLHF. The DNA for the CDR3 is TGTGCCAGCTCACCCTTTCCGGGACAGAATAATTCACCCCTCCACTTT. V gene TRBV18 combines with J gene TRBJ1-6; 7 bases align to TRBD1. Germline assignment: CDR1 KGHSH and CDR2 LQKENI. CDR3 size: 16 residues. Losses at the gene ends were 3 bases for V and 5 bases for J; bases not matched to a gene: 7.

The rearrangement uses TRBV5-6 and TRBJ2-6; D is possibly TRBD1 or TRBD2 (5 bases each). The CDR3 has 18 residues. Trimming removed 7 bases at V and 0 bases at J, with 20 bases between. Germline loops: CDR1 SGHDT, CDR2 YYEEEE. The chain's CDR3 is CASGEPGPRTSGANVLTF. The CDR3 region has the DNA TGTGCCAGCGGCGAACCGGGACCGAGAACCTCTGGGGCCAACGTCCTGACTTTC. The full variable domain, completed using reference TRBV5-6 and TRBJ2-6, is DAGVTQSPTHLIKTRGQQVTLRCSPKSGHDTVSWYQQALGQGPQFIFQYYEEEERQRGNFPDRFSGHQFPNYSSELNVNALLLGDSALYLCASGEPGPRTSGANVLTFGAGSRLTVL.

This clonotype was observed many times. The chain employs TRBV12-3 or TRBV12-4 and TRBJ2-5, with 8 bases aligning to TRBD1. V lost 3 bases, J lost 3 bases, and 3 bases stayed unmatched. The CDR3 loop spans 14 amino acids. The DNA of the CDR3 is TGTGCCAGCAGTTTCGGACAGGGAAAAGAGACCCAGTACTTC. This encodes CASSFGQGKETQYF.

V and J are TRBV5-1 and TRBJ2-5; TRBD1 matches 11 bases. Germline V gives CDR1 SGHRS, CDR2 YFSETQ. CDR3 length equals 14 residues. With V trimmed by 3 bases and J by 3 bases, 1 base remained unmatched. CDR3 DNA: TGCGCCAGCAGCTGGGGACAGGGGGAAGAGACCCAGTACTTC. Translated, it gives CASSWGQGEETQYF.

Many counts were recorded for this clonotype. This chain uses TRBV7-8 with TRBJ2-5; a possible D gene is TRBD1 (5 bases). Germline V gene lookup returns CDR1 SGHVS and CDR2 FQNEAQ. The CDR3 sequence is 13 residues long. V was shortened by 3 bases and J by 3 bases, with 8 bases between the two germline ends. As DNA, the CDR3 is TGTGCCAGCAGCTTGACAGAAAAAGAGACCCAGTACTTC. It translates to CASSLTEKETQYF.

In its sample, this clonotype was seen a few times. The chain recombines TRBV2 with TRBJ1-1; 7 nucleotides match TRBD1. CDR3 length: 16 amino acids. Trimming cost V 4 bases and J 3 bases; bases outside gene matches: 11. The germline CDR1 and CDR2 sequences are SNHLY and FYNNEI. The CDR3 DNA reads TGTGCCAGCAGTGGACAGGGAGGGGAGTTGGACACTGAAGCTTTCTTT. This gives the protein CASSGQGGELDTEAFF.

About this clonotype: The CDR3 ends on some other residue instead of the conserved phenylalanine or tryptophan, so this is likely a read error. The DNA is omitted, as the CDR3 cannot be located on it reliably, and the CDR3 follows TCRdb's listing. This chain connects TRBV6-5 to TRBJ1-5; the table's D call, TRBD1, has no DNA check behind it. Ends included, the CDR3 has 13 residues. CDR1 is MNHEY and CDR2 is SVGAGI in the germline V gene. The CDR3 here is CASKLGTNQPQQV.

Note on this clonotype: The CDR3 carries no conserved terminal phenylalanine or tryptophan, so it likely arises from a read error. This chain connects TRBV6-2 or TRBV6-3 to TRBJ1-1; D not certain. This CDR3 region has 13 residues. CDR1 and CDR2 from the germline V gene are MNHEY and SVGEGT. V was shortened by 0 bases and J by 6 bases, with 8 bases between the two germline ends. The CDR3 spells CASSYSGGAEAFL. The CDR3 DNA follows: TGTGCCAGCAGTTACTCCGGTGGAGCTGAAGCTTTCTTG.

About this clonotype: At one boundary the junction diverges from the germline segment, which might be a read error. The rearrangement joins TRBV20-1 to TRBJ1-2; unclear D gene. This CDR3 has 14 residues. Germline assignment: CDR1 DFQATT and CDR2 SNEGSKA (reference sequence). The CDR3 DNA sequence: TGCAGTGCCACCGGTTGGCAGAGCGGCTATGACTACACCTTC. It codes for CSATGWQSGYDYTF.

For this clonotype: This clone may be a read error of a much larger clone one base away. The chain uses TRBV3-1 and TRBJ1-1; 7 positions match TRBD1. Looked up from germline, CDR1 is LGHDT and CDR2 is YNNKEL (reference sequence). This CDR3 has 15 residues. The CDR3, as DNA: TGTGCCAGCAGCGAAGAGGTGTCAGGGGGGCCTGAAGCTTTCTTT. This encodes CASSEEVSGGPEAFF.

The rearrangement uses TRBV5-1 and TRBJ1-1; perhaps TRBD1 as D (5 bases). CDR1 is SGHRS, CDR2 YFSETQ, per germline. The CDR3 is made up of 12 amino acids. V was pared by 4 bases and J by 4 bases, with 8 bases between. The DNA of the CDR3 is TGCGCCAGCAGCCCAGGGAGCACTGAAGCTTTCTTT. Its protein product is CASSPGSTEAFF.